This TCR beta chain was profiled in a study of tumor-infiltrating lymphocytes in primary liver carcinoma. Study-wide results and caveats: Just around 8-25% of top clones spanned all five tumor regions.

The CDR3 is 20 amino acids. Germline-derived CDR1 and CDR2 are LGHNA and YSLEER. In the case of this clonotype: The antigen is undetermined. The germline gene is not matched at one end of the junction; a read error may be the cause.

From unsorted bulk tissue weighing about 20-33 mg, DNA and RNA were co-extracted. All tumor samples contained more than 85% viable tumor cells. The authors made TCR beta cDNA from around 500 ng total RNA with a constant-region primer. Modified slightly, ARM-PCR produced TCR beta libraries over three nested multiplex PCR rounds. Each of the first two PCR rounds ran approximately 11 cycles with TRBV1-TRBV30 forward and C-beta reverse primers. TCRdb redid the calling of the multiplex PCR reads with MiXCR, one entry per CDR3 protein. The sample consists of about 200,000 distinct CDR3 sequences, around four fifths of them appearing once.

The sequence was obtained from a man aged 40-50 years with primary liver carcinoma and hepatitis B virus infection. The chain combines TRBV4-3 with TRBJ1-6, with a tentative D call TRBD1 (6 bases). The specimen was tumor tissue from primary liver carcinoma. The CDR3 DNA is TGTACCAGCAGCCAAGATCTCCAAGGGCAGGGGTCGTCCTACAATTCACCCCTCCACTTT. Encoded protein: CTSSQDLQGQGSSYNSPLHF.